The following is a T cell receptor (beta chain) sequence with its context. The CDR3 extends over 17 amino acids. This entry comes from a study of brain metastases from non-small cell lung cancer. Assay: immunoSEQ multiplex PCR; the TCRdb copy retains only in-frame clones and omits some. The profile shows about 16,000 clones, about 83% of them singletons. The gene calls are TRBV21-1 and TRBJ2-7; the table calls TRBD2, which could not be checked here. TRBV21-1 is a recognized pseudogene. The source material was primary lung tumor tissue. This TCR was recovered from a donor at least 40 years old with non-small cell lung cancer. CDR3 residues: CASSKEGSGGSSYEQYV. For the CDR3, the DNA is TGTGCCAGCAGCAAAGAGGGTAGCGGGGGGAGCTCCTACGAGCAGTACGTC.